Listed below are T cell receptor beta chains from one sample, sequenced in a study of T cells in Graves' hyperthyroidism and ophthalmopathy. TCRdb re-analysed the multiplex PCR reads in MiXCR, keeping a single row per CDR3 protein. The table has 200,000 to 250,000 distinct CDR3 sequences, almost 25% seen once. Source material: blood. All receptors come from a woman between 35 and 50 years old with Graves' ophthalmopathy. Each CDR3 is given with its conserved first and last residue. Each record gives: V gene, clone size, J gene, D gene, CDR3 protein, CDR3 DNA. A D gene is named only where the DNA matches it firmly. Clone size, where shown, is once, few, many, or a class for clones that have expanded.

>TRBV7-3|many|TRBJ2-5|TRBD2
CASSHQPPGSGRTQETQYF
TGTGCCAGCAGCCACCAGCCCCCCGGGAGCGGGAGGACCCAAGAGACCCAGTACTTC
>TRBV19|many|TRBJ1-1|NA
CASSIPGHHMNTEAFF
TGTGCCAGTAGTATACCGGGGCATCACATGAACACTGAAGCTTTCTTT
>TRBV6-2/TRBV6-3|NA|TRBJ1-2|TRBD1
CASSYPGTGLYGYTF
TGTGCCAGCAGTTACCCCGGGACAGGGCTGTATGGCTACACCTTC
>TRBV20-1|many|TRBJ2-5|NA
CSARDLAGATWETQYF
TGCAGTGCTAGAGATTTGGCAGGGGCTACCTGGGAGACCCAGTACTTC
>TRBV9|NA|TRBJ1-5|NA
CASSPLPGPNQPQHF
TGTGCCAGCAGCCCCTTGCCGGGTCCAAATCAGCCCCAGCATTTT
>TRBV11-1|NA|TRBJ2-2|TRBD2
CASSPWTSHAGELFF
TGTGCCAGCAGCCCTTGGACTAGCCATGCCGGGGAGCTGTTTTTT
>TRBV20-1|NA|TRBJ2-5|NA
CSARETEETQYF
TGCAGTGCTAGAGAGACCGAGGAGACCCAGTACTTC
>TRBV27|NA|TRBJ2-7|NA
CASNPLAGEQYF
TGTGCCAGCAATCCACTAGCAGGGGAGCAGTACTTC
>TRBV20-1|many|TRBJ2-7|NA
CSAIDAQSRGYEQYF
TGCAGTGCTATAGATGCTCAATCCAGGGGCTACGAGCAGTACTTC
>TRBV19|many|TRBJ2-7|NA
CASSMPQGWNEQYF
TGTGCCAGTAGTATGCCTCAGGGCTGGAACGAGCAGTACTTC
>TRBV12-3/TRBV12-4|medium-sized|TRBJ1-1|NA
CASSLKGNTEAFF
TGTGCCAGCAGTTTAAAGGGGAACACTGAAGCTTTCTTT
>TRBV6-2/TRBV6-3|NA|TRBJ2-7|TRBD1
CASRSRDRAFYEQYF
TGTGCCAGCAGATCCCGGGACAGGGCCTTCTACGAGCAGTACTTC
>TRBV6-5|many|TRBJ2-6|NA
CASSYWEGANVLTF
TGTGCCAGCAGTTACTGGGAAGGGGCCAACGTCCTGACTTTC
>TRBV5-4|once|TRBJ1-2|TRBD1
CASSGLQGVGGYTF
TGTGCCAGCAGCGGATTACAGGGGGTGGGAGGCTACACCTTC
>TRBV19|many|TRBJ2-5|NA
CASTPEAGYATQYF
TGTGCCAGTACCCCCGAGGCGGGCTACGCGACCCAGTACTTC
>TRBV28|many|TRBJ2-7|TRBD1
CASSQTGDLYEQYF
TGTGCCAGCAGTCAGACAGGGGACCTCTACGAGCAGTACTTC
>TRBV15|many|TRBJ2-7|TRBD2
CATSATGTSGTNYEQYF
TGTGCCACCAGCGCAACCGGGACTAGCGGGACAAACTACGAGCAGTACTTC
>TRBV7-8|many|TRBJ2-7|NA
CASSLAWTAYEQYF
TGTGCCAGCAGCTTAGCGTGGACAGCCTACGAGCAGTACTTC
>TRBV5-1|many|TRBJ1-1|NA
CASSLDVVTEAFF
TGCGCCAGCAGCTTGGATGTGGTCACTGAAGCTTTCTTT
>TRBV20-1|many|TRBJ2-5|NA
CSATPGLGETQYF
TGCAGTGCTACACCGGGGTTGGGAGAGACCCAGTACTTC
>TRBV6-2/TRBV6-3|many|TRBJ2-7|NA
CASSYRGRDEQYF
TGTGCCAGCAGTTACAGGGGCAGGGACGAGCAGTACTTC
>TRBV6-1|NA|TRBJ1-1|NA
CASSTTGRGNTEAFF
TGTGCCAGCTCAACTACAGGGCGGGGGAACACTGAAGCTTTCTTT
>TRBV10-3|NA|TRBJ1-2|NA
CAISAGTTSNYGYTF
TGTGCCATCAGTGCCGGGACTACAAGTAACTATGGCTACACCTTC
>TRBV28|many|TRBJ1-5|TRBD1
CASKSGQGYQPQHF
TGTGCCAGCAAGTCGGGACAGGGTTACCAGCCCCAGCATTTT